This T cell receptor (beta chain) was captured in a study of T cell responses to AZD1222 COVID-19 vaccine. Looking at the study overall: Pooling was applied to second doses at about 4 or about 12 weeks. Whole-study findings and limits: Donor demographics were predominantly white British with a female majority; clonal diversity may be underestimated. Reportedly, close to half of spike-specific TCRs are directed against unmutated variant regions. The CD4 TCRs associated with vaccination extended across spike and predominated at 160-218 and 743-854.

The germline CDR1 and CDR2 sequences are LNHNV and YYDKDF (reference sequence). Trimming at V came to 3 bases and at J to 1 base, leaving 2 bases not matched to a gene. The CDR3 runs to 16 residues. Comments on this clone: The antigen remains undetermined.

Assay used: immunoSEQ multiplex PCR; TCRdb lists only in-frame clones, some missing. The sample records roughly 150,000 clones, roughly 90% being singletons. The sequence came from an adult in good health. Sequenced material: peripheral blood, taken on day 0 of AZD1222 vaccination. The genes are TRBV15 and TRBJ2-3; 12 nucleotides match TRBD2. CDR3 bases: TGTGCCACCAGCAGTCGACTAGCGGGGGGCACAGATACGCAGTATTTT. It codes for CATSSRLAGGTDTQYF.